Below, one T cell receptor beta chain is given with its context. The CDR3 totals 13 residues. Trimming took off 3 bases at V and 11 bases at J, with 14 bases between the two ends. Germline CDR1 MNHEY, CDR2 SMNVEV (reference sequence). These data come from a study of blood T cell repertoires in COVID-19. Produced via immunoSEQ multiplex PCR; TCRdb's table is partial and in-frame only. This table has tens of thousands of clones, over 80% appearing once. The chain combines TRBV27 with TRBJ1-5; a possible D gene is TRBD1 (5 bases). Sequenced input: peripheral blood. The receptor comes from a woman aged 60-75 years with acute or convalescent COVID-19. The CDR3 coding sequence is TGTGCCAGCAGTTTCGGCAGGTGGGGCTCCCAGCATTTT. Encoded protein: CASSFGRWGSQHF.